This T cell receptor beta chain comes out of a study of cytomegalovirus exposure and HLA in healthy donors. In regard to this clone: Its target is unknown.

The PCR ran on 60 Vbeta and 13 Jbeta primers. TCRdb's table, derived via immunoSEQ multiplex PCR, lists solely in-frame clones and lacks some. The sample lists more than 130,000 clones; around 80% were seen once. Study results and limitations: It was likely that a cluster of highly shared sequence variants was a sequencing artifact. In a later analysis, V- and J-gene trimming of beta chains associated with a DCLRE1C missense variant, replicated independently. It was taken for granted in presence/absence analyses that sequencing depth across donors was roughly uniform.

Germline assignment: CDR1 MDHEN and CDR2 SYDVKM. There are 12 residues in the CDR3. Trimming pared 3 bases from V and 8 bases from J, leaving 10 bases between. This rearrangement joins TRBV28 to TRBJ1-2; D is ambiguous. Material: PBMCs. This clonotype was obtained from a man aged 25-45 years in good health and CMV-seronegative. CDR3 loop: CASSLEYLGYTF. The CDR3 DNA reads TGTGCCAGCAGTTTGGAGTATTTAGGCTACACCTTC.